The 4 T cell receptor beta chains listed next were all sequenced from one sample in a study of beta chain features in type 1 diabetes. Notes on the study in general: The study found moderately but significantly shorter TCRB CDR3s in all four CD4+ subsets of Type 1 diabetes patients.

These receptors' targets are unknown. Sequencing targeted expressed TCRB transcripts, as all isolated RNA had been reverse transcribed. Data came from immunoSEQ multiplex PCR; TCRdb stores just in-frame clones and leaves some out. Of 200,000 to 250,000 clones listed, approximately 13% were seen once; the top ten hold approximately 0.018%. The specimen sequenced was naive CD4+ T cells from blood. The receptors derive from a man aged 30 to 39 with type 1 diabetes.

The CDR3 is CASSIGDSATNEKLFF. The CDR3 DNA reads TGCGCCAGCAGCATTGGGGACAGTGCAACTAATGAAAAACTGTTTTTT. This chain joins TRBV5-1 and TRBJ1-4; TRBD1 matches 7 bases. The CDR3 has 16 amino acids. The germline V gene has CDR1 SGHRS and CDR2 YFSETQ. Trimming at V came to 4 bases and at J to 0 bases, leaving 6 bases not matched to a gene. The full variable domain, completed using reference TRBV5-1 and TRBJ1-4, is KAGVTQTPRYLIKTRGQQVTLSCSPISGHRSVSWYQQTPGQGLQFLFEYFSETQRNKGNFPGRFSGRQFSNSRSEMNVSTLELGDSALYLCASSIGDSATNEKLFFGSGTQLSVL.

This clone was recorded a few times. Here the CDR3 DNA reads TGTGCCAGCTCACCAGGTGCAGGGGGAGAGACCCAGTACTTC. Translation: CASSPGAGGETQYF. This chain connects TRBV18 to TRBJ2-5; 7 bases match TRBD1. CDR3 size: 14 residues. With 2 bases clipped from V and 4 bases from J, the junction kept 4 bases outside the gene matches. The germline V gene has CDR1 KGHSH and CDR2 LQKENI. Complete variable domain (other parts from reference TRBV18 and TRBJ2-5): NAGVMQNPRHLVRRRGQEARLRCSPMKGHSHVYWYRQLPEEGLKFMVYLQKENIIDESGMPKERFSAEFPKEGPSILRIQQVVRGDSAAYFCASSPGAGGETQYFGPGTRLLVL.

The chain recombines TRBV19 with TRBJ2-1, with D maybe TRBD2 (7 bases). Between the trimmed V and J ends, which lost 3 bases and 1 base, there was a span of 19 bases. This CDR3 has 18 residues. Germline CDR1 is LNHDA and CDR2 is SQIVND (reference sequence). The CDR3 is CASSMRGHRGLSYNEQFF. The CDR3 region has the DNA TGTGCCAGTAGTATGCGGGGGCACCGGGGCCTTTCCTACAATGAGCAGTTCTTC.

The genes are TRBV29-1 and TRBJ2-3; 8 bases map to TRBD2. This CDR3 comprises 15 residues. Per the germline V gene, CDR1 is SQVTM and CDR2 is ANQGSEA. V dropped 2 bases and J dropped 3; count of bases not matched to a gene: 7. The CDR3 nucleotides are TGCAGCGTTGAAAATCAGGGCGGGAGGACAGATACGCAGTATTTT. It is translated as CSVENQGGRTDTQYF.